The 24 T cell receptor beta chains below were found in one sample sequenced in a study of blood T cell repertoires in COVID-19 (dated by TCRdb to about 2020). The method behind the library was the immunoSEQ multiplex PCR assay. TCRdb mirrors the immuneACCESS table, restricted to in-frame sequences. Some clones are absent from its copies; in checked studies, under half trace to an unresolved V gene, and the reason for the others is unknown. In this sample the table shows fewer than 200,000 clones, less than 85% of which occur a single time. The ten largest clones take up under 9% of the sample. The source material was peripheral blood. Receptors originate from a woman in her forties with COVID-19, enrolled during active disease.

The rearrangement links TRBV6-2 or TRBV6-3 to TRBJ2-7, with 9 bases identical to TRBD1. This CDR3 region has 15 residues. Unmatched junction bases numbered 11, after V lost 5 bases and J lost 6 bases. Germline CDR1 is MNHEY and CDR2 is SVGEGT. The DNA of the CDR3 is TGTGCCAGCAGTCGGGGACAGGGCGGTTGGGTCGAGCAGTACGTC. This codes for CASSRGQGGWVEQYV.

The rearrangement uses TRBV14 and TRBJ2-2, with D possibly being TRBD2 (5 bases). The CDR3 runs 16 residues. Germline loops: CDR1 SGHDN, CDR2 FVKESK. V was pared by 2 bases and J by 7 bases, with 17 bases between. The CDR3 bases are TGTGCCAGCAGCCAACTTAGAAGCGGCGCCGGCGGGGAGCTGTTTTTT. Its protein is CASSQLRSGAGGELFF.

V usage is TRBV11-2 and J usage is TRBJ2-1; 8 bases line up with TRBD2. Germline trimming cut 4 bases from V and 0 bases from J; bases unmatched to any gene: 2. Germline V CDR1 and CDR2: SGHAT, FQNNGV. The CDR3 has 15 amino acids. CDR3 in amino acids: CASSSSGHSYNEQFF. CDR3 in DNA: TGTGCCAGCAGCTCTAGCGGGCACTCCTACAATGAGCAGTTCTTC. Filled out from reference TRBV11-2 and TRBJ2-1, the complete variable domain reads EAGVAQSPRYKIIEKRQSVAFWCNPISGHATLYWYQQILGQGPKLLIQFQNNGVVDDSQLPKDRFSAERLKGVDSTLKIQPAKLEDSAVYLCASSSSGHSYNEQFFGPGTRLTVL.

A single count supports this clone. The chain has TRBV18 and TRBJ1-2; possible D gene TRBD1, 6 bases. Trimming removed 3 bases from V and 5 bases from J, with 10 bases in between. Germline CDR1 KGHSH, CDR2 LQKENI. This CDR3 comprises 13 residues. CDR3 amino acids: CASSPRTEYGYTF. The CDR3 DNA is TGTGCCAGCTCACCCCGGACAGAGTATGGCTACACCTTC.

The chain links TRBV10-1 to TRBJ2-1; possibly TRBD2 for D (7 bases). Trimming left V 4 bases short and J 4 bases short, with 11 bases between. Germline values: CDR1 WNHNN, CDR2 SYGVQD (reference sequence). The CDR3 is 14 amino acids. The DNA of the CDR3 is TGCGCCAGCAGTGCTCGGGGGGCGTACAATGAGCAGTTCTTC. Protein product: CASSARGAYNEQFF.

This clone was observed a single time. The chain recombines TRBV5-5 with TRBJ2-7, with D maybe TRBD2 (6 bases). Trimming shortened V by 4 bases and J by 0 bases, and 11 bases separated the two germline ends. Germline V gene sequence: CDR1 SGHKS, CDR2 YYEKEE (reference sequence). This CDR3 spans 14 amino acids. The CDR3 loop reads CASSRDSNSYEQYF. The DNA for the CDR3 is TGTGCCAGCAGCCGGGACTCCAACTCCTACGAGCAGTACTTC.

A few counts support this clone. The rearrangement uses TRBV7-3 and TRBJ2-1; D is undetermined. The CDR3 extends over 13 amino acids. Germline CDR1 SGHTA, CDR2 FQGTGA. Between the trimmed V and J ends, which lost 1 base and 7 bases, there was a span of 8 bases. Here the CDR3 reads CASSLIGWNEQFF. The CDR3 coding sequence is TGTGCCAGCAGCTTAATCGGGTGGAATGAGCAGTTCTTC.

V is TRBV10-3 and J is TRBJ1-2, with D possibly TRBD1 on 5 matching bases. Trimming stripped 3 bases from V and 2 bases from J, with 7 bases between. CDR1 is ENHRY and CDR2 is SYGVKD in the germline V gene. CDR3 length equals 13 residues. The DNA for the CDR3 is TGTGCCATCAGTGACGCAGGGAACTATGGCTACACCTTC. It is translated as CAISDAGNYGYTF.

V and J are TRBV4-2 and TRBJ2-2; 9 bases align to TRBD2. The V gene end was trimmed by 0 bases and the J gene end by 3 bases; junction bases not matched to a gene: 11. Germline CDR1 and CDR2: LGHNA and YNFKEQ. The CDR3 has 19 residues. The CDR3 spells CASSQDRVVLAGDTGELFF. The CDR3, as DNA: TGTGCCAGCAGCCAAGATCGGGTGGTGTTAGCGGGAGACACCGGGGAGCTGTTTTTT.

The genes are TRBV6-5 and TRBJ2-7; D might be TRBD2 (6 bases). The CDR3 loop spans 16 amino acids. The germline CDR1 and CDR2 sequences are MNHEY and SVGAGI. Trimming left V 0 bases short and J 0 bases short, with 12 bases between. CDR3 residues: CASSYSWDGSSYEQYF. As DNA, the CDR3 is TGTGCCAGCAGTTACTCTTGGGACGGGAGCTCCTACGAGCAGTACTTC.

The rearrangement uses TRBV19 and TRBJ2-2; weak D call: TRBD2 (5 bases). Trimming removed 4 bases from V and 5 bases from J, with 8 bases in between. Per germline, CDR1 LNHDA and CDR2 SQIVND (reference sequence). The CDR3 covers 13 residues. The CDR3 sequence is CASSNQRTGELFF. The DNA for the CDR3 is TGTGCCAGTAGTAACCAGCGGACCGGGGAGCTGTTTTTT.

The rearrangement uses TRBV10-3 and TRBJ2-3; weak D call: TRBD2 (5 bases). The CDR3 consists of 15 residues. With 4 bases removed from V and 2 bases from J, the gap between germline ends came to 13 bases. Germline V lookup: CDR1 ENHRY, CDR2 SYGVKD. In nucleotides, the CDR3 is TGTGCCATCAGTGGGGCTAGCCTAGTCACAGATACGCAGTATTTT. Translating it yields CAISGASLVTDTQYF.

The chain has TRBV15 and TRBJ2-3, with a weak D call TRBD1 (6 bases). V was clipped by 9 bases and J by 4 bases, with 17 bases between them. CDR1 LNHNV and CDR2 YYDKDF come from the germline V gene (reference sequence). This CDR3 is 14 amino acids long. The CDR3 DNA reads TGTGCCACGGATCGGGACATCGGTCCAGATACGCAGTATTTT. Translating gives CATDRDIGPDTQYF.

The CDR3 DNA sequence: TGCGCCAGCAGCTTGGGTTTAGGCACAGATACGCAGTATTTT. This gives the protein CASSLGLGTDTQYF. V usage is TRBV5-1 and J usage is TRBJ2-3, with D unresolved. The V gene's germline CDR1 is SGHRS and CDR2 YFSETQ. Trimming shortened V by 0 bases and J by 1 base, and 6 bases separated the two germline ends. This CDR3 is built from 14 residues.

This clone has a single count. This rearrangement joins TRBV28 to TRBJ2-1, with unresolved D. The germline V and J ends were trimmed by 2 bases and 6 bases, with 14 bases remaining between them. The CDR3 totals 15 residues. Germline CDR1 is MDHEN and CDR2 is SYDVKM. The CDR3 sequence is CASSLNTAMVNEQFF. For the CDR3, the DNA is TGTGCCAGCAGTTTAAATACAGCAATGGTCAATGAGCAGTTCTTC.

This clone was seen a few times. The chain couples TRBV3-1 (or the pseudogene TRBV3-2) to TRBJ1-1; tentative D call: TRBD1 (5 bases). Germline loops: CDR1 LGHDT, CDR2 YNNKEL (reference sequence). This CDR3 comprises 14 residues. V was cut by 0 bases and J by 7 bases, with 12 bases left in between. DNA of the CDR3: TGTGCCAGCAGCCAAGAGGGGGGGTTGAGTGAAGCTTTCTTT. Translation: CASSQEGGLSEAFF.

This chain links TRBV28 with TRBJ2-7, with TRBD1 as a possible D gene (6 bases). Trimming pared 6 bases from V and 2 bases from J, leaving 14 bases between. The CDR3 extends over 14 amino acids. From germline, CDR1 is MDHEN and CDR2 SYDVKM. CDR3 nucleotides: TGTGCCAGCAGGGGGGCCGGGCGGGCCTACGAGCAGTACTTC. Translating it yields CASRGAGRAYEQYF. Based on the CDR3 plus reference TRBV28 and TRBJ2-7, the full variable domain is DVKVTQSSRYLVKRTGEKVFLECVQDMDHENMFWYRQDPGLGLRLIYFSYDVKMKEKGDIPEGYSVSREKKERFSLILESASTNQTSMYLCASRGAGRAYEQYFGPGTRLTVT.

At least ten counts were recorded for this clone. The chain links TRBV4-1 to TRBJ2-1; 11 bases agree with TRBD2. The V segment lost 0 bases and the J segment 5 bases; nucleotides outside the gene matches: 6. This CDR3 comprises 17 residues. Looked up from germline, CDR1 is MGHRA and CDR2 is YSYEKL. The CDR3 loop reads CASSQDPLAGGDNEQFF. The CDR3 DNA reads TGCGCCAGCAGCCAAGATCCCCTAGCGGGAGGAGACAATGAGCAGTTCTTC.

Note on this clone: Other nucleotide sequences from this sample produce the same CDR3. The rearrangement links TRBV19 to TRBJ1-1; D ambiguous. V was trimmed by 7 bases and J by 2 bases, leaving 11 bases between them. The length of the CDR3 is 13 residues. CDR1 LNHDA and CDR2 SQIVND come from the germline V gene (reference sequence). The CDR3 DNA reads TGTGCCAGTACCCTGACGGGAAACACTGAAGCTTTCTTT. This gives the protein CASTLTGNTEAFF.

CDR3 residues: CASSERHSSYNEQFF. In nucleotides, the CDR3 is TGTGCCAGCAGTGAAAGACATAGCTCCTACAATGAGCAGTTCTTC. The chain is built from TRBV6-1 and TRBJ2-1, with unresolved D. From germline, CDR1 is MNHNS and CDR2 SASEGT. V lost 2 bases and J 0 bases, leaving 8 bases between the germline ends. This CDR3 spans 15 amino acids.

This chain links TRBV7-9 with TRBJ1-6; D not resolved. Per germline, CDR1 SEHNR and CDR2 FQNEAQ (reference sequence). The CDR3 loop spans 13 amino acids. The V end was cut by 1 base, the J end by 8 bases, with 6 bases between. The CDR3 region has the DNA TGTGCCAGCAGCTTAGAGTCGGATTCACCCCTCCACTTT. Translated: CASSLESDSPLHF.

This chain connects TRBV5-1 to TRBJ1-1; no firm D call. The CDR3 consists of 13 residues. V lost 0 bases, J lost 3 bases, and 6 bases lay in between. The germline V gene has CDR1 SGHRS and CDR2 YFSETQ. The CDR3 bases are TGCGCCAGCAGCTTGGAACCGGACACTGAAGCTTTCTTT. Translation: CASSLEPDTEAFF. Full variable domain (remainder filled in from reference TRBV5-1 and TRBJ1-1): KAGVTQTPRYLIKTRGQQVTLSCSPISGHRSVSWYQQTPGQGLQFLFEYFSETQRNKGNFPGRFSGRQFSNSRSEMNVSTLELGDSALYLCASSLEPDTEAFFGQGTRLTVV.

This chain joins TRBV10-3 and TRBJ2-5, with D possibly being TRBD2 (6 bases). The germline gives CDR1 ENHRY, CDR2 SYGVKD. The CDR3 is 11 amino acids. V was cut by 8 bases and J by 4 bases, with 8 bases left in between. The DNA for the CDR3 is TGTGCCATCTCGCGGGGAGAGACCCAGTACTTC. It specifies CAISRGETQYF.

The chain carries TRBV3-1 (or the pseudogene TRBV3-2) and TRBJ1-1; D is uncertain. CDR3 length: 14 residues. Germline V gene lookup returns CDR1 LGHDT and CDR2 YNNKEL (reference sequence). The V end was cut by 5 bases, the J end by 4 bases, with 14 bases between. CDR3 in amino acids: CASSYAGGSTEAFF. The CDR3 DNA reads TGTGCCAGCAGCTACGCGGGCGGTAGCACTGAAGCTTTCTTT.